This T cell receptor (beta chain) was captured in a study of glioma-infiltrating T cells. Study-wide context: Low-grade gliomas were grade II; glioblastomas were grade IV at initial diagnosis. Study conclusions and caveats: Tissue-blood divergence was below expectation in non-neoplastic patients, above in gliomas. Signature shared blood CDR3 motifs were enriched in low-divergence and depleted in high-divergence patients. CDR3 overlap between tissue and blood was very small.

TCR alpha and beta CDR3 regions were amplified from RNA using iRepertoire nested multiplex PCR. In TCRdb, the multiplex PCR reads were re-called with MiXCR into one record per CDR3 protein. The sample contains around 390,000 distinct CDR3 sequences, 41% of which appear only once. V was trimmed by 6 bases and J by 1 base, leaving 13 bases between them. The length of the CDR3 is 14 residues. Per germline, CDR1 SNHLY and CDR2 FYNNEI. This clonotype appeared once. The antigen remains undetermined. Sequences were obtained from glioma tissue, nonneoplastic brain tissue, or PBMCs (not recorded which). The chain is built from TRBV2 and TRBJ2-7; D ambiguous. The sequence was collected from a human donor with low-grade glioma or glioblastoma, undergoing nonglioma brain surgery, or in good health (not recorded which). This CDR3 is CASSLDQVSYEQYF. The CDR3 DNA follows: TGTGCCAGCAGCTTAGATCAGGTTTCCTACGAGCAGTACTTC. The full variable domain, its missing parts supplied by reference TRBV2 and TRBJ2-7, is EPEVTQTPSHQVTQMGQEVILRCVPISNHLYFYWYRQILGQKVEFLVSFYNNEISEKSEIFDDQFSVERPDGSNFTLKIRSTKLEDSAMYFCASSLDQVSYEQYFGPGTRLTVT.